These 16 T cell receptor beta chains were sequenced from one sample in a study of cytomegalovirus exposure and HLA in healthy donors. This PCR relied on a set of 60 Vbeta primers and 13 Jbeta primers. Assay: immunoSEQ multiplex PCR; the TCRdb copy retains only in-frame clones and omits some. The sample lists roughly 130,000 clones, about four fifths occurring once. Sequenced input: PBMCs. These TCRs come from a young man in good health and CMV-seronegative.

The chain joins TRBV13 to TRBJ2-2; 11 bases align to TRBD2. CDR1 and CDR2 from the germline V gene are PRHDT and FYEKMQ (reference sequence). V shed 5 bases, J shed 5 bases, and the junction held 7 bases outside the gene matches. The CDR3 is 16 amino acids. In nucleotides, the CDR3 is TGTGCCAGCAGCCCTGACCTAGCGGGAGGTACCGGGGAGCTGTTTTTT. This gives the protein CASSPDLAGGTGELFF.

This clone occurred once. The chain's CDR3 is CSVGSTGNTEAFF. For the CDR3, the DNA is TGCAGCGTGGGGTCGACAGGGAACACTGAAGCTTTCTTT. The gene calls are TRBV29-1 and TRBJ1-1; D may be TRBD1 (6 bases). CDR3 length: 13 residues. Trimming took off 6 bases at V and 1 base at J, with 12 bases between the two ends. Germline lookup yields CDR1 SQVTM and CDR2 ANQGSEA.

The rearrangement joins TRBV5-4 to TRBJ2-5, with D maybe TRBD1 (5 bases). Germline V CDR1 and CDR2: SGHNT, YYREEE (reference sequence). V was trimmed by 2 bases and J by 3 bases, leaving 11 bases between them. The CDR3 has 14 residues. The CDR3 sequence is CASSLLTGEETQYF. The DNA for the CDR3 is TGTGCCAGCAGCTTACTTACAGGAGAAGAGACCCAGTACTTC.

V is TRBV11-2 and J is TRBJ2-7; 8 bases are shared with TRBD1. The CDR3 runs 15 residues. Germline CDR1 is SGHAT and CDR2 is FQNNGV. The V gene end was trimmed by 3 bases and the J gene end by 0 bases; junction bases not matched to a gene: 4. As DNA, the CDR3 is TGTGCCAGCAGCTTCCCCAGGGGGCCCTCCTACGAGCAGTACTTC. Its translation is CASSFPRGPSYEQYF.

The chain recombines TRBV6-1 with TRBJ1-2; TRBD1 is a possible D gene (6 bases). Germline lookup yields CDR1 MNHNS and CDR2 SASEGT. The CDR3 is 15 amino acids. Trimming shortened V by 8 bases and J by 7 bases, and 23 bases separated the two germline ends. The DNA for the CDR3 is TGTGCCAGCTATGAGGGGACGCGGGGGCCGAGTGGCTACACCTTC. Its translation is CASYEGTRGPSGYTF.

This clone has only a few counts. CDR3 DNA sequence: TGTGCCAGCACGCCAGCGGGAGGCTACGAGCAGTACTTC. Translation: CASTPAGGYEQYF. The chain is built from TRBV27 and TRBJ2-7; 9 nucleotides match TRBD2. CDR1 and CDR2 (germline): MNHEY, SMNVEV (reference sequence). After removal of 7 bases from V and 3 bases from J, the junction contained 4 bases not matched to a gene. The CDR3 contains 13 residues.

As DNA, the CDR3 is TGCAGCGGCAGGGTATTTGACTATGGCTACACCTTC. This sequence encodes CSGRVFDYGYTF. The chain recombines TRBV29-1 with TRBJ1-2, with a weak D call TRBD1 (5 bases). CDR1 is SQVTM, CDR2 ANQGSEA, per germline. The V and J ends lost 7 bases and 3 bases respectively, with 12 bases between them. The CDR3 contains 12 residues.

The gene calls are TRBV6-4 and TRBJ2-1, with 13 positions matching TRBD2. Germline assignment: CDR1 MRHNA and CDR2 SNTAGT. The ends lost 2 bases at V and 8 bases at J; junction bases unmatched: 0. The length of the CDR3 is 14 residues. Written as DNA, the CDR3 is TGTGCCAGCAGTGACGGACTAGCGGGGGATGAGCAGTTCTTC. This translates into CASSDGLAGDEQFF.

The chain has TRBV5-6 and TRBJ2-7; D possibly corresponds to TRBD2 (6 bases). Between the trimmed V and J ends, which lost 2 bases and 0 bases, there was a span of 15 bases. CDR3 length: 16 amino acids. Germline-derived CDR1 and CDR2 are SGHDT and YYEEEE. The CDR3: CASSLPGGTSSYEQYF. For the CDR3, the DNA is TGTGCCAGCAGCTTACCTGGCGGGACGAGCTCCTACGAGCAGTACTTC.

V and J are TRBV2 and TRBJ2-5; 9 nucleotides align to TRBD2. The CDR3 is 15 amino acids. Germline trimming cut 3 bases from V and 5 bases from J; bases unmatched to any gene: 7. Germline V gene sequence: CDR1 SNHLY, CDR2 FYNNEI. The CDR3 sequence is CASSDISGGGETQYF. In DNA, the CDR3 is TGTGCCAGCAGTGATATTAGCGGGGGCGGTGAGACCCAGTACTTC.

This clone was found a few times. The V gene is TRBV5-6, the J gene TRBJ2-3, with 9 bases fitting TRBD2. This CDR3 is 16 amino acids long. Germline V gene sequence: CDR1 SGHDT, CDR2 YYEEEE. V was pared by 1 base and J by 2 bases, with 5 bases of the junction left unmatched. The CDR3: CASSLSVAGVTDTQYF. The CDR3 nucleotides read TGTGCCAGCAGCTTGTCGGTAGCGGGAGTCACAGATACGCAGTATTTT.

The chain has TRBV18 and TRBJ1-6, with D possibly being TRBD1 (6 bases). The CDR3 contains 13 residues. Germline CDR1 is KGHSH and CDR2 is LQKENI. Trimming removed 5 bases from V and 11 bases from J, with 13 bases in between. CDR3 nucleotide sequence: TGTGCCAGCTCAAACATAGGGGGACCACCCCTCCACTTT. It yields the protein CASSNIGGPPLHF.

CDR3 nucleotide sequence: TGTGCCAGCAGCCTCAGCGGGGACCATTCAGATACGCAGTATTTT. Translation gives CASSLSGDHSDTQYF. The chain has TRBV9 and TRBJ2-3, with 7 positions matching TRBD2. V trimming: 4 bases; J trimming: 4 bases; junction bases outside the gene matches: 9. The germline gives CDR1 SGDLS, CDR2 YYNGEE. This CDR3 region has 15 residues.

The J gene is TRBJ2-5, the V gene TRBV25-1; possible D gene TRBD1, 5 bases. Gene TRBJ2-7 matches the end of the DNA better, so the J call may be wrong. In germline, CDR1 is MGHDK, CDR2 SYGVNS. CDR3 length: 13 residues. The CDR3 region is CASTPDTAYEQYF. In DNA, the CDR3 is TGTGCCAGCACACCGGACACGGCGTACGAGCAGTACTTC.

Regarding this clone: Different DNA sequences within this sample yield the same CDR3. The chain couples TRBV7-2 to TRBJ2-7; weak D call: TRBD1 (6 bases). From germline, CDR1 is SGHTA and CDR2 FQGNSA. The CDR3 is 13 amino acids. V lost 3 bases to trimming and J lost 4 bases, with 10 bases between them. The CDR3 sequence: CASSLGASYEQYF. The DNA for the CDR3 is TGTGCCAGCAGCTTGGGGGCGTCTTACGAGCAGTACTTC.

V and J are TRBV11-2 and TRBJ2-3; D possibly corresponds to TRBD2 (5 bases). Trimming left V 1 base short and J 5 bases short, with 16 bases between. Germline CDR1 and CDR2: SGHAT and FQNNGV. The CDR3 runs 16 residues. The CDR3 bases are TGTGCCAGCAGCTTAGTTCTAGGACTTGCCGGAGATACGCAGTATTTT. Its translation is CASSLVLGLAGDTQYF.